These 17 T cell receptor beta chains were sequenced from one sample in a study of CD8 T cells in ankylosing spondylitis. General study results and limits: The study identified a TCR beta motif of fewer than 10 highly homologous variants that appeared characteristic of ankylosing spondylitis blood.

TCRdb passed the 5' RACE reads through MiXCR, listing each CDR3 protein once. The table lists 130,000 or so distinct CDR3 sequences, over 15% of them singletons. The antigens these receptors bind are not known. The sequenced sample was blood, either unsorted or a sorted T cell fraction (not recorded which). These receptor sequences come from a male donor with ankylosing spondylitis.

This clonotype was seen a handful of times. This sequence joins TRBV28 and TRBJ2-1; 7 nucleotides agree with TRBD1. Trimming removed 5 bases from V and 6 bases from J; junction bases left unmatched: 7. The CDR3 runs to 14 residues. The V gene's germline CDR1 is MDHEN and CDR2 SYDVKM. CDR3 bases: TGTGCCAGCAGTAACCGAGACAGGGTCAATGAGCAGTTCTTC. It encodes CASSNRDRVNEQFF.

This clonotype was seen only a few times. V usage is TRBV3-1 and J usage is TRBJ1-4; a weak D match, TRBD1 (6 bases). Trimming stripped 3 bases from V and 4 bases from J, with 15 bases between. Germline V gene data show CDR1 as LGHDT and CDR2 as YNNKEL (reference sequence). CDR3 length: 16 amino acids. Here the CDR3 DNA reads TGTGCCAGCAGCCATGGGGGGGCCAGCTATAATGAAAAACTGTTTTTT. It specifies CASSHGGASYNEKLFF.

This clonotype appeared a few times. The rearrangement links TRBV10-2 to TRBJ2-3, with 7 bases matching TRBD2. After removal of 5 bases from V and 0 bases from J, the junction contained 5 bases not matched to a gene. The CDR3 spans 15 residues. Germline CDR1 is WSHSY and CDR2 is SAAADI. CDR3 residues: CASSSSGRSTDTQYF. CDR3 bases: TGCGCCAGCAGTTCTAGCGGACGAAGCACAGATACGCAGTATTTT.

This clonotype appeared a few times. The J gene is TRBJ2-1, the V gene TRBV3-1, with D possibly being TRBD1 (5 bases). V was pared by 0 bases and J by 9 bases, with 21 bases between. The CDR3 totals 17 residues. Germline V gene data show CDR1 as LGHDT and CDR2 as YNNKEL (reference sequence). Written as DNA, the CDR3 is TGTGCCAGCAGCCAAGATCGGCCCAAAAGGGGTGGTGGTGAGCAGTTCTTC. Protein: CASSQDRPKRGGGEQFF.

This chain uses TRBV12-3 or TRBV12-4 with TRBJ2-1, with no clear D. The germline V and J ends were trimmed by 3 bases and 6 bases, with 12 bases remaining between them. The CDR3 sequence is 14 residues long. DNA for the CDR3: TGTGCCAGCAGTTTTATCGGCTCAACCAATGAGCAGTTCTTC. It encodes CASSFIGSTNEQFF.

This clonotype was counted only a few times. The genes are TRBV20-1 and TRBJ1-2, with D possibly TRBD1 on 5 matching bases. This CDR3 is 12 amino acids long. CDR1 is DFQATT, CDR2 SNEGSKA, per germline (reference sequence). Trimming stripped 3 bases from V and 2 bases from J, with 7 bases between. CDR3 nucleotides: TGCAGTGCTAGGCGGGACAACTATGGCTACACCTTC. Its translation: CSARRDNYGYTF.

The rearrangement uses TRBV18 and TRBJ2-5; tentative D call: TRBD1 (6 bases). The germline CDR1 and CDR2 sequences are KGHSH and LQKENI. This CDR3 has 16 amino acids. Deletions cut 0 bases from V and 0 bases from J, with 11 bases between. The CDR3 DNA reads TGTGCCAGCTCACCACCGGCAGGGGTGGACCAAGAGACCCAGTACTTC. Translating it yields CASSPPAGVDQETQYF. The full variable domain, completed using reference TRBV18 and TRBJ2-5, is NAGVMQNPRHLVRRRGQEARLRCSPMKGHSHVYWYRQLPEEGLKFMVYLQKENIIDESGMPKERFSAEFPKEGPSILRIQQVVRGDSAAYFCASSPPAGVDQETQYFGPGTRLLVL.

This clonotype was detected ten times or more. The chain joins TRBV2 to TRBJ2-1; 7 bases align to TRBD2. V was pared by 8 bases and J by 4 bases, with 11 bases of the junction left unmatched. This CDR3 contains 15 residues. Per germline, CDR1 SNHLY and CDR2 FYNNEI. The CDR3 protein is CASSPSGALYNEQFF. The CDR3 nucleotides are TGTGCCAGCTCACCCAGCGGGGCCCTTTACAATGAGCAGTTCTTC.

V is TRBV7-2 and J is TRBJ1-1; D unresolved. The V gene lost 4 bases and the J gene lost 3 bases, with 9 bases spanning the gap. Per the germline V gene, CDR1 is SGHTA and CDR2 is FQGNSA. This CDR3 has 13 amino acids. Written as DNA, the CDR3 is TGTGCCAGCAGCTCCGCGGGGTACACTGAAGCTTTCTTT. Its protein is CASSSAGYTEAFF.

This chain uses TRBV4-1 with TRBJ1-6; possibly TRBD1 for D (5 bases). Looked up from germline, CDR1 is MGHRA and CDR2 is YSYEKL. Trimming removed 4 bases from V and 7 bases from J, with 11 bases in between. The CDR3 extends over 14 amino acids. The CDR3 coding sequence is TGCGCCAGCAGCCTCGAGGGGAGGAATTCACCCCTCCACTTT. Translating it yields CASSLEGRNSPLHF.

The chain employs TRBV15 and TRBJ2-5; 9 positions agree with TRBD2. This CDR3 spans 18 amino acids. CDR1 is LNHNV and CDR2 is YYDKDF in the germline V gene (reference sequence). With 3 bases clipped from V and 3 bases from J, the junction kept 14 bases outside the gene matches. The CDR3 DNA sequence: TGTGCCACCAGCAGTCCCTACGTAGTAGCGGGAGCCGAAGAGACCCAGTACTTC. Protein: CATSSPYVVAGAEETQYF.

V gene TRBV9 combines with J gene TRBJ2-3; possibly TRBD1 for D (6 bases). Germline CDR1 is SGDLS and CDR2 is YYNGEE. V lost 6 bases to trimming and J lost 2 bases, with 10 bases between them. The CDR3 has 13 amino acids. This CDR3 reads CASNRDYTDTQYF. The DNA of the CDR3 is TGTGCCAGCAACAGGGATTACACAGATACGCAGTATTTT.

CDR3 DNA sequence: TGTGCCAGCAGCCCTGAGCTAGCCAAAAACATTCAGTACTTC. Amino acids: CASSPELAKNIQYF. The chain carries TRBV7-6 and TRBJ2-4; D gene unclear. V was pared by 5 bases and J by 0 bases, with 8 bases between. The CDR3 runs to 14 residues. Germline V gene data show CDR1 as SGHVS and CDR2 as FNYEAQ. Full variable domain (remainder filled in from reference TRBV7-6 and TRBJ2-4): GAGVSQSPRYKVTKRGQDVALRCDPISGHVSLYWYRQALGQGPEFLTYFNYEAQQDKSGLPNDRFSAERPEGSISTLTIQRTEQRDSAMYRCASSPELAKNIQYFGAGTRLSVL.

In this sample, this clonotype turned up a few times. V and J are TRBV12-3 or TRBV12-4 and TRBJ1-2; possible D gene TRBD1, 5 bases. Trimming stripped 5 bases from V and 6 bases from J, with 7 bases between. The CDR3 is 11 amino acids. In DNA form, the CDR3 reads TGTGCCAGCAGTCAGGGAGATGGCTACACCTTC. Its translation is CASSQGDGYTF.

This clonotype was observed a handful of times. The rearrangement uses TRBV25-1 and TRBJ2-7; D remains unclear. Germline-derived CDR1 and CDR2 are MGHDK and SYGVNS. The CDR3 is 14 amino acids. The V end was cut by 0 bases, the J end by 2 bases, with 8 bases between. CDR3 sequence: CASSEYNAAYEQYF. As DNA, the CDR3 is TGTGCCAGCAGTGAATACAACGCCGCCTACGAGCAGTACTTC.

This clonotype has at least ten counts. The CDR3 here is CSVYSGLTYEQYF. For the CDR3, the DNA is TGCAGCGTGTATTCTGGACTTACCTACGAGCAGTACTTC. The chain combines TRBV29-1 with TRBJ2-7; possible D gene TRBD2, 5 bases. This CDR3 has 13 residues. The V end was cut by 6 bases, the J end by 2 bases, with 14 bases between. Per germline, CDR1 SQVTM and CDR2 ANQGSEA.

This sequence joins TRBV28 and TRBJ2-7, with a possible D match to TRBD1 (7 bases). Trimming removed 8 bases at V and 3 bases at J, with 17 bases between. The CDR3 extends over 14 amino acids. The V gene's germline CDR1 is MDHEN and CDR2 SYDVKM. Here the CDR3 DNA reads TGTGCCAGCCAGGAGACAGGGACTCGCTACGAGCAGTACTTC. This encodes CASQETGTRYEQYF. The full variable domain, its missing parts supplied by reference TRBV28 and TRBJ2-7, is DVKVTQSSRYLVKRTGEKVFLECVQDMDHENMFWYRQDPGLGLRLIYFSYDVKMKEKGDIPEGYSVSREKKERFSLILESASTNQTSMYLCASQETGTRYEQYFGPGTRLTVT.